A single sample gave rise to the 17 T cell receptor beta chains below, sequenced in a study of T cell responses to AZD1222 COVID-19 vaccine. The method was immunoSEQ multiplex PCR; TCRdb's version includes in-frame clones alone and lacks a portion of them. The sample yields some 150,000 clones, about 91% seen once. The specimen comprised peripheral blood, sampled on day 0 of AZD1222 vaccination. The receptor set was obtained from an adult in good health.

This chain connects TRBV7-2 to TRBJ2-3; TRBD1 is a possible D gene (5 bases). Trimming removed 0 bases from V and 7 bases from J, with 8 bases in between. This CDR3 region has 13 residues. CDR1 is SGHTA and CDR2 is FQGNSA in the germline V gene. The CDR3 sequence: CASSLAGQNTQYF. Here the CDR3 DNA reads TGTGCCAGCAGCTTAGCCGGACAAAATACGCAGTATTTT.

The chain carries TRBV29-1 and TRBJ2-3, with a possible D match to TRBD2 (5 bases). Deletions cut 4 bases from V and 2 bases from J, with 10 bases between. Germline values: CDR1 SQVTM, CDR2 ANQGSEA. This CDR3 has 13 amino acids. CDR3 amino acids: CSVGGLITDTQYF. DNA of the CDR3: TGCAGCGTTGGAGGACTTATCACAGATACGCAGTATTTT.

This chain connects TRBV6-2 or TRBV6-3 to TRBJ1-1; no clear D. Looked up from germline, CDR1 is MNHEY and CDR2 is SVGEGT. The CDR3 has 15 residues. V lost 4 bases to trimming and J lost 0 bases, with 12 bases between them. The CDR3 region is CASSFHAELNTEAFF. DNA of the CDR3: TGTGCCAGCAGTTTCCACGCTGAACTGAACACTGAAGCTTTCTTT.

The count of this clone is one. J is TRBJ1-3 and V is TRBV28; D is ambiguous. Per the germline V gene, CDR1 is MDHEN and CDR2 is SYDVKM. V lost 3 bases and J lost 0, with 12 bases in between. The CDR3 runs 16 residues. As DNA, the CDR3 is TGTGCCAGCAGTTTTTGGGAACAAAACTCTGGAAACACCATATATTTT. Its translation is CASSFWEQNSGNTIYF.

V and J are TRBV29-1 and TRBJ2-2; 8 positions match TRBD1. J was trimmed by 4 bases and V by 4 bases; bases with no gene match: 8. The length of the CDR3 is 15 residues. Germline V gene data show CDR1 as SQVTM and CDR2 as ANQGSEA. The DNA of the CDR3 is TGCAGCGTTGGGAATGGACAGGGTCGCACCGGGGAGCTGTTTTTT. As protein: CSVGNGQGRTGELFF.

The rearrangement links TRBV15 to TRBJ1-5; D call uncertain. Trimming shortened V by 0 bases and J by 5 bases, and 11 bases separated the two germline ends. Germline CDR1 LNHNV, CDR2 YYDKDF (reference sequence). The CDR3 runs 15 residues. CDR3 residues: CATSRDFSQDQPQHF. CDR3 bases: TGTGCCACCAGCAGAGATTTCTCTCAAGATCAGCCCCAGCATTTT. The full variable domain, its missing parts supplied by reference TRBV15 and TRBJ1-5, is DAMVIQNPRYQVTQFGKPVTLSCSQTLNHNVMYWYQQKSSQAPKLLFHYYDKDFNNEADTPDNFQSRRPNTSFCFLDIRSPGLGDTAMYLCATSRDFSQDQPQHFGDGTRLSIL.

The chain has TRBV6-5 and TRBJ2-1; 9 nucleotides match TRBD2. Trimming at V came to 3 bases and at J to 4 bases, leaving 4 bases not matched to a gene. Per germline, CDR1 MNHEY and CDR2 SVGAGI. This CDR3 has 15 residues. The CDR3 nucleotides read TGTGCCAGCAGTTATGATAGCGGGAGTTACAATGAGCAGTTCTTC. Translated, it gives CASSYDSGSYNEQFF.

The chain joins TRBV18 to TRBJ2-3; D uncertain. This CDR3 spans 11 amino acids. Germline CDR1 is KGHSH and CDR2 is LQKENI. V was shortened by 5 bases and J by 5 bases, with 5 bases between the two germline ends. The CDR3 region is CASSTLDTQYF. The CDR3 DNA reads as TGTGCCAGCTCAACCCTAGATACGCAGTATTTT. The variable domain in full, completed from reference TRBV18 and TRBJ2-3, reads NAGVMQNPRHLVRRRGQEARLRCSPMKGHSHVYWYRQLPEEGLKFMVYLQKENIIDESGMPKERFSAEFPKEGPSILRIQQVVRGDSAAYFCASSTLDTQYFGPGTRLTVL.

The chain carries TRBV5-5 and TRBJ1-6, with D possibly TRBD1 on 5 matching bases. V shed 1 base and J shed 10 bases, with 12 bases lying between them. This CDR3 is built from 14 residues. The germline V gene encodes CDR1 SGHKS and CDR2 YYEKEE (reference sequence). The CDR3 here is CASSLTGGYSPLHF. CDR3 DNA: TGTGCCAGCAGCTTGACGGGGGGATACTCACCCCTCCACTTT.

This clone has a single count. The rearrangement joins TRBV27 to TRBJ2-1; D might be TRBD2 (7 bases). Germline values: CDR1 MNHEY, CDR2 SMNVEV (reference sequence). This CDR3 spans 12 amino acids. Trimming left V 3 bases short and J 12 bases short, with 12 bases between. The CDR3 reads CASSFQGRGQFF. In DNA form, the CDR3 reads TGTGCCAGCAGTTTCCAGGGGAGGGGGCAGTTCTTC.

This chain links TRBV9 with TRBJ1-1; D is uncertain. Germline CDR1 and CDR2: SGDLS and YYNGEE. The CDR3 is made up of 14 amino acids. V lost 4 bases and J 6 bases, leaving 16 bases between the germline ends. The CDR3 reads CASSPQLEFPEAFF. CDR3 in DNA: TGTGCCAGCAGCCCCCAACTGGAGTTCCCTGAAGCTTTCTTT.

The chain couples TRBV19 to TRBJ2-7; D remains ambiguous. The ends were cut back, 3 bases at V and 2 bases at J, with 11 bases in the middle. The CDR3 loop spans 14 amino acids. The germline gives CDR1 LNHDA, CDR2 SQIVND (reference sequence). CDR3 protein: CASSMNMGTYEQYF. Written as DNA, the CDR3 is TGTGCCAGTAGTATGAACATGGGGACCTACGAGCAGTACTTC.

The V gene is TRBV28, the J gene TRBJ1-1, with D unclear. Germline loops: CDR1 MDHEN, CDR2 SYDVKM. Trimming cost V 8 bases and J 8 bases, with 18 bases left between them. The CDR3 has 13 amino acids. CDR3 region: CASRNQVQKEAFF. The CDR3 bases are TGTGCCAGCCGTAACCAGGTGCAGAAGGAAGCTTTCTTT.

The chain is built from TRBV4-2 and TRBJ1-4; TRBD1 aligns across 9 bases. Trimming took 0 bases from V and 5 from J; bases not matched to a gene: 1. Germline CDR1 LGHNA, CDR2 YNFKEQ. The CDR3 spans 15 residues. The CDR3 DNA reads TGTGCCAGCAGCCAAGAGGGGACAGGGAATGAAAAACTGTTTTTT. As protein: CASSQEGTGNEKLFF.

The chain combines TRBV4-3 with TRBJ1-1, with a possible D match to TRBD1 (5 bases). Germline lookup yields CDR1 LGHNA and CDR2 YSLEER. This CDR3 has 16 residues. V dropped 3 bases and J dropped 4 bases, with 18 bases sitting between them. The CDR3 DNA is TGCGCCAGCAGCCAGCGCGCAGGGTTTCGAACCACTGAAGCTTTCTTT. Amino acids: CASSQRAGFRTTEAFF.

The chain is built from TRBV7-9 and TRBJ1-4; weak D call: TRBD1 (6 bases). Germline CDR1 SEHNR, CDR2 FQNEAQ (reference sequence). V was clipped by 6 bases and J by 0 bases, with 17 bases between them. The CDR3 runs to 17 residues. CDR3 sequence reads: CASRREGVPATNEKLFF. The CDR3 region has the DNA TGTGCCAGCAGGCGTGAGGGGGTACCTGCAACTAATGAAAAACTGTTTTTT.

This clone was observed once. The chain uses TRBV2 and TRBJ2-7; 9 nucleotides agree with TRBD1. V shed 8 bases, J shed 6 bases, and the junction held 5 bases outside the gene matches. CDR1 SNHLY and CDR2 FYNNEI come from the germline V gene. The CDR3 sequence is 12 residues long. CDR3 bases: TGTGCCAGCTTAGGGACAGGGCCCGAGCAGTACTTC. Protein sequence: CASLGTGPEQYF. Full variable domain (remainder filled in from reference TRBV2 and TRBJ2-7): EPEVTQTPSHQVTQMGQEVILRCVPISNHLYFYWYRQILGQKVEFLVSFYNNEISEKSEIFDDQFSVERPDGSNFTLKIRSTKLEDSAMYFCASLGTGPEQYFGPGTRLTVT.